Below, 32 T cell receptor beta chains from the same sample are listed, as sequenced in a study of cytomegalovirus exposure and HLA in healthy donors. PCR employed 60 Vbeta and 13 Jbeta primers. Generated by immunoSEQ multiplex PCR, the TCRdb table keeps only in-frame clones and is missing some. The sample includes about 140,000 clones, about two thirds seen only once; the top ten take less than 5%. The sample taken for sequencing was PBMCs. All receptors come from a man between 60 and 70 years old in good health and CMV-seronegative.

The sample holds a few counts of this clone. The chain is built from TRBV14 and TRBJ2-7; weak D call: TRBD1 (6 bases). Trimming cost V 4 bases and J 3 bases, with 10 bases left between them. The CDR3 is 13 amino acids. Germline V CDR1 and CDR2: SGHDN, FVKESK. The CDR3 sequence: CASSPSTGYEQYF. Here the CDR3 DNA reads TGTGCCAGCAGCCCATCGACAGGCTACGAGCAGTACTTC.

The chain employs TRBV2 and TRBJ1-4; 7 nucleotides match TRBD1. Germline V gene sequence: CDR1 SNHLY, CDR2 FYNNEI. J lost 5 bases, V lost 6 bases, and 3 bases had no gene match. This CDR3 has 13 amino acids. The CDR3 DNA is TGTGCCAGCAGGCTGGGACAGAATGAAAAACTGTTTTTT. This encodes CASRLGQNEKLFF.

This clone was detected only a few times. This chain connects TRBV5-1 to TRBJ1-2; a possible D gene is TRBD1 (5 bases). V gave up 0 bases and J gave up 8 bases, with 14 bases separating them. The germline V gene has CDR1 SGHRS and CDR2 YFSETQ. The CDR3 runs to 14 residues. CDR3 protein: CASSLEGRVEGYTF. CDR3 sequence (DNA): TGCGCCAGCAGCTTGGAGGGCAGGGTAGAAGGCTACACCTTC.

This clone has more than one count but fewer than ten. The chain carries TRBV9 and TRBJ2-2; the D is unclear. Trimming took 3 bases from V and 3 from J, leaving 9 bases between them. CDR1 is SGDLS, CDR2 YYNGEE, per germline. This CDR3 comprises 14 residues. The CDR3: CASSEVLDTGELFF. As DNA, the CDR3 is TGTGCCAGCAGCGAAGTCTTAGACACCGGGGAGCTGTTTTTT.

The chain uses TRBV14 and TRBJ2-3; D gene uncertain. The CDR3 runs to 12 residues. Germline CDR1 SGHDN, CDR2 FVKESK. Trimming removed 3 bases at V and 6 bases at J, with 7 bases between. CDR3 in amino acids: CASSQGSDTQYF. The DNA of the CDR3 is TGTGCCAGCAGCCAGGGCTCGGATACGCAGTATTTT.

This clone was seen a handful of times. The chain carries TRBV5-1 and TRBJ2-6; D is undetermined. This CDR3 region has 16 residues. The germline V gene encodes CDR1 SGHRS and CDR2 YFSETQ. With 0 bases removed from V and 0 bases from J, the gap between germline ends came to 7 bases. CDR3 protein: CASSLGGISGANVLTF. The CDR3 nucleotides are TGCGCCAGCAGCTTGGGCGGAATCTCTGGGGCCAACGTCCTGACTTTC.

The chain carries TRBV28 and TRBJ2-5, with 12 bases lining up with TRBD2. The CDR3 is made up of 15 amino acids. With V trimmed by 1 base and J by 14 bases, 11 bases remained unmatched. Germline assignment: CDR1 MDHEN and CDR2 SYDVKM. CDR3 DNA sequence: TGTGCCAGCAGTTTATCGACTAGCGGGAGTTTGGGGTTATACTTC. Residues: CASSLSTSGSLGLYF. The variable domain in full, with the rest retrieved from reference TRBV28 and TRBJ2-5, is DVKVTQSSRYLVKRTGEKVFLECVQDMDHENMFWYRQDPGLGLRLIYFSYDVKMKEKGDIPEGYSVSREKKERFSLILESASTNQTSMYLCASSLSTSGSLGLYFGPGTRLLVL.

The chain has TRBV5-1 and TRBJ1-2, with D perhaps matching TRBD1 (6 bases). CDR1 SGHRS and CDR2 YFSETQ come from the germline V gene. The length of the CDR3 is 17 residues. Trimming removed 2 bases at V and 3 bases at J, with 20 bases between. CDR3 sequence reads: CASSLQGPIRMDYGYTF. CDR3 DNA: TGCGCCAGCAGCTTACAGGGTCCCATCCGTATGGACTATGGCTACACCTTC. Using reference TRBV5-1 and TRBJ1-2 for the parts outside the CDR3, the full variable domain is KAGVTQTPRYLIKTRGQQVTLSCSPISGHRSVSWYQQTPGQGLQFLFEYFSETQRNKGNFPGRFSGRQFSNSRSEMNVSTLELGDSALYLCASSLQGPIRMDYGYTFGSGTRLTVV.

The V call is TRBV11-3, the J call TRBJ2-7; the match to TRBD1 covers 9 bases. Germline trimming cut 4 bases from V and 3 bases from J; bases unmatched to any gene: 10. Germline CDR1 is SGHNT and CDR2 is YENEEA. The CDR3 is made up of 16 amino acids. The CDR3: CASSYSKTGGFYEQYF. DNA for the CDR3: TGTGCCAGCAGCTACTCGAAGACAGGGGGGTTCTACGAGCAGTACTTC.

The rearrangement links TRBV5-1 to TRBJ2-7; TRBD2 might be the D (6 bases). Trimming removed 1 base from V and 0 bases from J, with 8 bases in between. The CDR3 runs to 14 residues. The germline V gene has CDR1 SGHRS and CDR2 YFSETQ. The CDR3 DNA reads TGCGCCAGCAGCTTGCACGGGAGCTCCTACGAGCAGTACTTC. It translates to CASSLHGSSYEQYF.

V is TRBV5-6 and J is TRBJ2-7; possibly TRBD1 for D (5 bases). The germline V gene encodes CDR1 SGHDT and CDR2 YYEEEE. The CDR3 contains 12 residues. The germline V and J ends were trimmed by 1 base and 5 bases, with 7 bases remaining between them. The CDR3 here is CASSLQGDEQYF. The CDR3, as DNA: TGTGCCAGCAGCTTGCAGGGCGACGAGCAGTACTTC.

The chain carries TRBV10-3 and TRBJ1-5, with D perhaps TRBD1 (6 bases). The CDR3 runs 15 residues. Per the germline V gene, CDR1 is ENHRY and CDR2 is SYGVKD. The V end was cut by 2 bases, the J end by 0 bases, with 8 bases between. CDR3 nucleotides: TGTGCCATCAGTGAGGGACAGCGTAGCAATCAGCCCCAGCATTTT. As protein: CAISEGQRSNQPQHF.

The chain recombines TRBV9 with TRBJ2-1; TRBD2 matches 9 bases. The CDR3 runs to 15 residues. Trimming cost V 4 bases and J 6 bases; bases outside gene matches: 8. Germline CDR1 and CDR2: SGDLS and YYNGEE. The CDR3: CASSPRTSAGNEQFF. The CDR3 DNA reads TGTGCCAGCAGCCCCCGGACTAGCGCCGGCAATGAGCAGTTCTTC. The whole variable domain, filled in from reference TRBV9 and TRBJ2-1, reads DSGVTQTPKHLITATGQRVTLRCSPRSGDLSVYWYQQSLDQGLQFLIQYYNGEERAKGNILERFSAQQFPDLHSELNLSSLELGDSALYFCASSPRTSAGNEQFFGPGTRLTVL.

CDR3 in amino acids: CASIRGLAGARETQYF. CDR3 in DNA: TGTGCCAGTATTAGAGGACTAGCGGGAGCGAGGGAGACCCAGTACTTC. The chain uses TRBV19 and TRBJ2-5; 13 bases line up with TRBD2. J was trimmed by 5 bases and V by 7 bases; bases with no gene match: 10. CDR1 and CDR2 (germline): LNHDA, SQIVND (reference sequence). This CDR3 has 16 amino acids.

With respect to this clone: At the DNA level, this CDR3 is encoded by other sequences in the same sample as well. The V call is TRBV5-1, the J call TRBJ2-6; unclear D gene. The CDR3 has 14 residues. The germline V gene encodes CDR1 SGHRS and CDR2 YFSETQ. Trimming removed 4 bases from V and 0 bases from J, with 5 bases in between. The CDR3 coding sequence is TGCGCCAGCAGCGCGTCCTCTGGGGCCAACGTCCTGACTTTC. Protein product: CASSASSGANVLTF.

The V and J genes are TRBV7-9 and TRBJ1-1; TRBD1 matches 9 bases. Losses at the gene ends were 5 bases for V and 4 bases for J; bases not matched to a gene: 5. The CDR3 runs 14 residues. Germline values: CDR1 SEHNR, CDR2 FQNEAQ (reference sequence). The CDR3 region has the DNA TGTGCCAGCAGCAAACTGACAGGGGGCACTGAAGCTTTCTTT. Its translation is CASSKLTGGTEAFF.

The rearrangement joins TRBV11-3 to TRBJ2-2; 10 bases match TRBD2. V dropped 1 base and J dropped 5; count of bases not matched to a gene: 4. Looked up from germline, CDR1 is SGHNT and CDR2 is YENEEA. This CDR3 spans 16 amino acids. CDR3 loop: CASSLGLAGPTGELFF. The CDR3 region has the DNA TGTGCCAGCAGCTTAGGACTAGCGGGCCCAACCGGGGAGCTGTTTTTT. Filled out from reference TRBV11-3 and TRBJ2-2, the complete variable domain reads EAGVVQSPRYKIIEKKQPVAFWCNPISGHNTLYWYLQNLGQGPELLIRYENEEAVDDSQLPKDRFSAERLKGVDSTLKIQPAELGDSAVYLCASSLGLAGPTGELFFGEGSRLTVL.

The V gene is TRBV6-5, the J gene TRBJ2-7; the D gene is possibly TRBD2 (6 bases). The CDR3 runs 14 residues. Between the trimmed V and J ends, which lost 0 bases and 6 bases, there was a span of 12 bases. Germline CDR1 and CDR2: MNHEY and SVGAGI. Here the CDR3 DNA reads TGTGCCAGCAGTTACTCGGCACTAGCAGGCGAGCAGTACTTC. It translates to CASSYSALAGEQYF.

V usage is TRBV10-3 and J usage is TRBJ2-7; 8 positions agree with TRBD2. This CDR3 has 13 amino acids. Germline values: CDR1 ENHRY, CDR2 SYGVKD. The V gene end was trimmed by 10 bases and the J gene end by 3 bases; junction bases not matched to a gene: 8. This CDR3 reads CATAERGLYEQYF. The CDR3, as DNA: TGTGCCACAGCCGAGCGGGGGCTCTACGAGCAGTACTTC.

V and J are TRBV19 and TRBJ1-3, with 8 bases identical to TRBD1. Germline-derived CDR1 and CDR2 are LNHDA and SQIVND (reference sequence). V trimming: 8 bases; J trimming: 3 bases; junction bases outside the gene matches: 9. This CDR3 has 15 residues. The CDR3 sequence is CASGSGGAFGNTIYF. CDR3 nucleotides: TGTGCCAGTGGATCAGGGGGCGCCTTTGGAAACACCATATATTTT. The full variable domain, with the rest looked up from reference TRBV19 and TRBJ1-3, is DGGITQSPKYLFRKEGQNVTLSCEQNLNHDAMYWYRQDPGQGLRLIYYSQIVNDFQKGDIAEGYSVSREKKESFPLTVTSAQKNPTAFYLCASGSGGAFGNTIYFGEGSWLTVV.

The chain employs TRBV11-3 and TRBJ2-2; 10 nucleotides match TRBD2. Per the germline V gene, CDR1 is SGHNT and CDR2 is YENEEA. The ends lost 5 bases at V and 4 bases at J; junction bases unmatched: 4. The CDR3 length is 15 residues. The CDR3 is CASSGLAETTGELFF. The CDR3 nucleotides are TGTGCCAGCAGCGGACTAGCGGAAACCACCGGGGAGCTGTTTTTT.

The rearrangement uses TRBV14 and TRBJ2-5, with 9 bases matching TRBD2. This CDR3 contains 18 residues. Germline loops: CDR1 SGHDN, CDR2 FVKESK. Germline trimming cut 0 bases from V and 4 bases from J; bases unmatched to any gene: 12. The CDR3 here is CASSQEGSLAGSRETQYF. The CDR3 nucleotides are TGTGCCAGCAGCCAAGAAGGCTCGCTAGCGGGAAGTCGAGAGACCCAGTACTTC. The full variable domain, rest sourced from reference TRBV14 and TRBJ2-5, is EAGVTQFPSHSVIEKGQTVTLRCDPISGHDNLYWYRRVMGKEIKFLLHFVKESKQDESGMPNNRFLAERTGGTYSTLKVQPAELEDSGVYFCASSQEGSLAGSRETQYFGPGTRLLVL.

CDR3 sequence (DNA): TGTGCCAGCAGCACTAGGGACAGGGGCTCCAGGGAGCTGTTTTTT. It translates to CASSTRDRGSRELFF. V is TRBV9 and J is TRBJ2-2; 10 positions match TRBD1. From germline, CDR1 is SGDLS and CDR2 YYNGEE. The junction had 9 bases not matched to a gene; V was cut back by 4 bases and J by 9 bases. There are 15 residues in the CDR3.

The chain is built from TRBV11-2 and TRBJ1-5; TRBD1 might be the D (6 bases). Trimming shortened V by 5 bases and J by 1 base, and 12 bases separated the two germline ends. The germline CDR1 and CDR2 sequences are SGHAT and FQNNGV. This CDR3 is 15 amino acids long. CDR3 amino acids: CASSADSRSNQPQHF. Written as DNA, the CDR3 is TGTGCCAGCAGCGCGGACAGTCGGAGCAATCAGCCCCAGCATTTT.

V gene TRBV6-1 combines with J gene TRBJ2-1, with D perhaps matching TRBD1 (5 bases). Germline CDR1 reads MNHNS; CDR2 reads SASEGT. The CDR3 has 12 amino acids. Between the trimmed V and J ends, which lost 6 bases and 8 bases, there was a span of 11 bases. CDR3 sequence: CASSAIGDEQFF. The CDR3 DNA follows: TGTGCCAGCAGCGCGATAGGGGATGAGCAGTTCTTC.

A few counts support this clone. The chain links TRBV6-5 to TRBJ2-5, with 8 bases aligning to TRBD2. CDR3 length: 15 amino acids. Per the germline V gene, CDR1 is MNHEY and CDR2 is SVGAGI. Trimming cost V 2 bases and J 4 bases; bases outside gene matches: 6. CDR3 DNA sequence: TGTGCCAGCAGTTACGGGGCGGGAGGTCGAGAGACCCAGTACTTC. As protein: CASSYGAGGRETQYF.

This clone has just one count. The rearrangement links TRBV28 to TRBJ1-2, with TRBD1 matching 7 bases. Trimming at V came to 6 bases and at J to 3 bases, leaving 7 bases not matched to a gene. The germline V gene has CDR1 MDHEN and CDR2 SYDVKM. This CDR3 has 14 amino acids. The chain's CDR3 is CASSPRTGDYGYTF. CDR3 DNA: TGTGCCAGCAGCCCTAGGACAGGAGACTATGGCTACACCTTC.

The chain has TRBV11-2 and TRBJ1-1, with TRBD1 as a possible D gene (5 bases). V was cut by 1 base and J by 5 bases, with 11 bases left in between. The CDR3 totals 14 residues. Germline values: CDR1 SGHAT, CDR2 FQNNGV. This CDR3 reads CASSLGRGVTEAFF. The CDR3 DNA follows: TGTGCCAGCAGCTTAGGACGGGGGGTGACTGAAGCTTTCTTT.

The chain employs TRBV7-3 and TRBJ2-7; weak D call: TRBD2 (5 bases). From germline, CDR1 is SGHTA and CDR2 FQGTGA. The V end lost 3 bases, the J end lost 6 bases, and 15 bases lay between the germline ends. There are 14 residues in the CDR3. The CDR3: CASSLSGRGSEQYF. The CDR3 DNA reads as TGTGCCAGCAGCTTGTCTGGGCGAGGGAGCGAGCAGTACTTC.

The chain links TRBV2 to TRBJ2-4; TRBD1 matches 7 bases. Germline CDR1 reads SNHLY; CDR2 reads FYNNEI. V dropped 6 bases and J dropped 1; count of bases not matched to a gene: 3. There are 14 residues in the CDR3. The CDR3 DNA sequence: TGTGCCAGCAGCGCACAGGGGGCCAAAAACATTCAGTACTTC. It codes for CASSAQGAKNIQYF.

This clone was seen a single time. The rearrangement links TRBV7-3 to TRBJ2-7; 7 bases match TRBD2. CDR1 SGHTA and CDR2 FQGTGA come from the germline V gene. The CDR3 consists of 13 residues. V gave up 3 bases and J gave up 6 bases; unmatched junction bases: 5. The CDR3 DNA follows: TGTGCCAGCAGCTTCACTAGCGAGGGCGAGCAGTACTTC. This sequence encodes CASSFTSEGEQYF.

This clone was detected only a few times. The CDR3 spells CASRLTGATNEKLFF. CDR3 DNA sequence: TGTGCCAGCAGGCTGACAGGGGCAACTAATGAAAAACTGTTTTTT. The V gene is TRBV11-2, the J gene TRBJ1-4; 8 bases agree with TRBD1. V shed 6 bases, J shed 0 bases, and the junction held 3 bases outside the gene matches. CDR1 and CDR2 (germline): SGHAT, FQNNGV. The CDR3 spans 15 residues.